This T cell receptor beta chain was sequenced in a study of post-analysis software for immune sequencing data. Regarding the study as a whole: Elevated frequency relative to controls characterized four or five TRBV segments in patients, TRBV5-6, TRBV5-1 and TRBV20-1 among them.

This clonotype was detected a few times. As yet, its antigen is unknown. Sequencing libraries made from TCR beta cDNA carried unique molecular identifiers. Via MiXCR, TCRdb re-called the PCR reads, giving one row per CDR3 protein. The repertoire includes 350,000 to 500,000 distinct CDR3 sequences, over 30% of them detected once, and less than 8% sits in the top ten. This CDR3 has 14 amino acids. Trimming took 6 bases from V and 6 from J; bases not matched to a gene: 6. CDR1 and CDR2 (germline): ENHRY, SYGVKD. J is TRBJ1-5 and V is TRBV10-3, with 9 bases lining up with TRBD1. The clonotype was recovered from a girl aged 2-10 years with multiple sclerosis. The sample was blood. CDR3 loop: CAISRGQGSQPQHF. The CDR3 nucleotides read TGTGCCATCAGCCGGGGACAGGGATCTCAGCCCCAGCATTTT.